These T cell receptor beta chains were read from a single sample in a study of PD-1 blockade in classical Hodgkin lymphoma. Clones were read by immunoSEQ multiplex PCR, and TCRdb kept only the in-frame ones, dropping some. The profile shows around 20,000 clones, approximately 83% of them singletons. The sequenced sample was CD4+ T cells from blood. Every receptor here comes from a human donor with classical Hodgkin lymphoma. The CDR3 runs from the conserved cysteine through the conserved F or W. The D gene is left open where the match is weak. Where a row states a size, it is once, few, many or the class of an expanded clone; other rows omit it.

TRBV7-2	TRBJ2-3	16	NA	TRBD2	CASSLRGGVRTDTQYF	TGTGCCAGCAGCCTCCGGGGGGGTGTTAGGACAGATACGCAGTATTTT
TRBV25-1	TRBJ2-1	15	NA	NA	CATVSTTPFYNEQFF	TGTGCCACCGTAAGCACTACCCCCTTTTACAATGAGCAGTTCTTC
TRBV6-1	TRBJ2-1	17	NA	TRBD1	CASSEEWRTGGYNEQFF	TGTGCCAGCAGTGAAGAGTGGCGAACAGGGGGGTACAATGAGCAGTTCTTC
TRBV7-9	TRBJ2-3	16	NA	NA	CASSLGSGVGTDTQYF	TGTGCCAGCAGCTTAGGGTCGGGGGTAGGCACAGATACGCAGTATTTT
TRBV28	TRBJ2-5	14	NA	NA	CASSLEPLRGTQYF	TGTGCCAGCAGTTTGGAGCCTCTTCGGGGGACCCAGTACTTC
TRBV10-3	TRBJ2-2	12	NA	NA	CAISAVLGELFF	TGTGCCATCAGTGCAGTGTTAGGGGAGCTGTTTTTT
TRBV7-9	TRBJ2-7	11	NA	NA	CASSFRDEQYF	TGTGCCAGCAGCTTCAGGGACGAGCAGTACTTC
TRBV5-1	TRBJ2-7	15	NA	NA	CASSYWTDPTYEQYF	TGCGCCAGCAGCTACTGGACAGACCCCACCTACGAGCAGTACTTC
TRBV28	TRBJ2-2	13	NA	NA	CASSLMGPGELFF	TGTGCCAGCAGTTTGATGGGGCCCGGGGAGCTGTTTTTT
TRBV1	TRBJ1-1	15	once	NA	CTSSQDRVGRSEAFF	TGCACCAGCAGCCAAGATAGGGTAGGGAGAAGTGAAGCTTTCTTT
TRBV27	TRBJ2-7	15	NA	NA	CASSLRMRDSYEQYF	TGTGCCAGCAGTTTAAGGATGAGGGATTCCTACGAGCAGTACTTC